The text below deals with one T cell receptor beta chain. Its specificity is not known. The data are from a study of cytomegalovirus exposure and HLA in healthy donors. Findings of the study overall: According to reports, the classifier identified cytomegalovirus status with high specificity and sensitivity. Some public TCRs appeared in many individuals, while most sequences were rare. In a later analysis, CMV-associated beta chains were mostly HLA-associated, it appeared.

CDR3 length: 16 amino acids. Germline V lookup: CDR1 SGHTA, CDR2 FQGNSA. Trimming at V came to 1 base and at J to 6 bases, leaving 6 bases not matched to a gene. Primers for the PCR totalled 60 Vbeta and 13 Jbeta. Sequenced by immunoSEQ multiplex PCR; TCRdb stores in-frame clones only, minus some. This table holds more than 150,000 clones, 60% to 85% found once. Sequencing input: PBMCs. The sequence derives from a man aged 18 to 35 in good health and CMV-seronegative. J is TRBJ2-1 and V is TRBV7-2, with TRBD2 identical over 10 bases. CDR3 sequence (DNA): TGTGCCAGCAGCTTAGGGGCTAGCGGGAGTTTCAATGAGCAGTTCTTC. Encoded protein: CASSLGASGSFNEQFF.